The clone carrying this T cell receptor (beta chain) has more than one count but fewer than ten. Its antigen is not known. The sample originates from a study of regulatory T cells in long-lasting Graves disease. HTBI primers from iRepertoire and Arm-PCR of CDR3 regions yielded the TCR beta libraries. In the original analysis: Samples jointly harbored 60 to 65 TRBV and about 13 TRBJ segments. TCRdb re-analysed the multiplex PCR reads in MiXCR, keeping a single row per CDR3 protein. TCRdb's processing, not the authors' own work, is the source of the V and J calls. The sample holds about 660,000 distinct CDR3 sequences; approximately 31% are singletons and the top ten take roughly 46%. Study conclusions and caveats: Because few samples were included, accuracy may have been lower.

CDR3 length: 15 residues. Trimming removed 6 bases at V and 6 bases at J, with 19 bases between. This sample's time point: persistent/refractory GD, antithyroid drugs over 5 years with positive TRAb. RNA extracted from PBMCs served as the sequencing template. The sequence was obtained from a female donor with Graves disease. The genes are TRBV12-3 or TRBV12-4 and TRBJ2-3; D might be TRBD2 (6 bases). The input for sequencing was peripheral blood mononuclear cells (PBMCs), taken when the disease was refractory, from a patient treated with antithyroid drugs. The CDR3 region has the DNA TGTGCCAGCAGGGCAGTTTCCACCCGGGAGGATACGCAGTATTTT. Its translation is CASRAVSTREDTQYF.